Each of the 13 T cell receptor beta chains below was sequenced from the same sample in a study of CD8 T cells in Susac syndrome (dated by TCRdb to the late 2010s). The library was built by means of the immunoSEQ multiplex PCR assay. RNA was extracted with the RNeasy kit and roughly 0.45 to 1 ug was reverse transcribed using random hexamers. The public reads were quality trimmed at Q25 with fastp and then assembled into clones with MiXCR by TCRdb, keeping productive beta chains. Rows are unified per CDR3 protein, each entry keeping the most common DNA and genes. Counted in this sample were 90,000 to 150,000 distinct CDR3 sequences; about 90% of them appeared once. Of the sample, roughly 0.11% is held by the ten largest clones. Sequencing input: CD8+ T cells from PBMCs. All receptors derive from a human donor in good health.

The V gene is TRBV4-1, the J gene TRBJ2-2, with 9 bases matching TRBD1. The junction had 5 bases not matched to a gene; V was cut back by 5 bases and J by 4 bases. From germline, CDR1 is MGHRA and CDR2 YSYEKL. This CDR3 is 15 amino acids long. CDR3 protein: CASSVDRGITGELFF. The CDR3 coding sequence is TGCGCCAGCAGCGTCGACAGGGGGATCACCGGGGAGCTGTTTTTT.

This chain links TRBV5-1 with TRBJ2-3, with D maybe TRBD2 (6 bases). Germline V gives CDR1 SGHRS, CDR2 YFSETQ. The CDR3 is 12 amino acids. The V gene lost 4 bases and the J gene lost 7 bases, with 10 bases spanning the gap. CDR3 sequence reads: CASSRDFHTQYF. CDR3 DNA sequence: TGCGCCAGCAGCCGGGACTTCCATACGCAGTATTTT.

This sequence joins TRBV5-5 and TRBJ2-1; unclear D gene. V was shortened by 0 bases and J by 3 bases, with 7 bases between the two germline ends. Germline lookup yields CDR1 SGHKS and CDR2 YYEKEE (reference sequence). CDR3 size: 14 residues. As DNA, the CDR3 is TGTGCCAGCAGCTTGGTTCAGATCTACAATGAGCAGTTCTTC. Protein product: CASSLVQIYNEQFF. Full variable domain (missing parts from reference TRBV5-5 and TRBJ2-1): DAGVTQSPTHLIKTRGQQVTLRCSPISGHKSVSWYQQVLGQGPQFIFQYYEKEERGRGNFPDRFSARQFPNYSSELNVNALLLGDSALYLCASSLVQIYNEQFFGPGTRLTVL.

This rearrangement joins TRBV7-8 to TRBJ1-1; perhaps TRBD1 as D (5 bases). CDR1 and CDR2 from the germline V gene are SGHVS and FQNEAQ. The CDR3 is 15 amino acids. V was shortened by 2 bases and J by 1 base, with 11 bases between the two germline ends. The CDR3 DNA is TGTGCCAGCAGCTTACAGGGTATCGCGAACACTGAAGCTTTCTTT. It encodes CASSLQGIANTEAFF.

The chain uses TRBV19 and TRBJ1-5; D not resolved. Trimming left V 2 bases short and J 0 bases short, with 5 bases between. The germline V gene has CDR1 LNHDA and CDR2 SQIVND (reference sequence). This CDR3 has 14 residues. CDR3 sequence: CASSILYSNQPQHF. The DNA for the CDR3 is TGTGCCAGTAGTATACTGTATAGCAATCAGCCCCAGCATTTT.

This chain links TRBV7-2 with TRBJ2-5, with D tentatively TRBD2 (5 bases). V shed 5 bases and J shed 1 base, with 17 bases lying between them. Germline V gene data show CDR1 as SGHTA and CDR2 as FQGNSA. This CDR3 is 16 amino acids long. The CDR3 DNA reads TGTGCCAGCAGCCCTGAGGCCCAGAGGGCCCAAGAGACCCAGTACTTC. The encoded protein is CASSPEAQRAQETQYF.

CDR3 region: CASGGLTYEQYF. DNA of the CDR3: TGTGCCAGCGGCGGACTGACCTACGAGCAGTACTTC. J is TRBJ2-7 and V is TRBV18; a possible D gene is TRBD2 (5 bases). The germline V gene has CDR1 KGHSH and CDR2 LQKENI. V was pared by 8 bases and J by 2 bases, with 10 bases between. The CDR3 is 12 amino acids.

The chain uses TRBV18 and TRBJ2-4; 8 bases fit TRBD2. V was pared by 3 bases and J by 6 bases, with 7 bases of the junction left unmatched. Germline lookup yields CDR1 KGHSH and CDR2 LQKENI. This CDR3 region has 15 residues. The CDR3 DNA follows: TGTGCCAGCTCACCGCCGGCGGGAGGACTAAACATTCAGTACTTC. Residues: CASSPPAGGLNIQYF.

The rearrangement joins TRBV4-3 to TRBJ2-1, with 10 positions matching TRBD1. J gave up 2 bases and V 4 bases, and 2 bases lay outside the gene matches. CDR3 size: 15 residues. Germline V lookup: CDR1 LGHNA, CDR2 YSLEER. CDR3 loop: CASSPGQGTYNEQFF. The DNA of the CDR3 is TGCGCCAGCAGCCCGGGACAGGGGACCTACAATGAGCAGTTCTTC.

The gene calls are TRBV20-1 and TRBJ1-1; D gene unclear. The ends were cut back, 6 bases at V and 1 base at J, with 15 bases in the middle. CDR3 length equals 14 residues. CDR1 and CDR2 from the germline V gene are DFQATT and SNEGSKA (reference sequence). The CDR3 DNA is TGCAGTGCCCTAAGAGAAGGCTGGAACACTGAAGCTTTCTTT. Translation gives CSALREGWNTEAFF.

The rearrangement joins TRBV19 to TRBJ1-2, with D possibly matching TRBD1 (6 bases). The CDR3 is 14 residues long. V dropped 9 bases and J dropped 4 bases, with 18 bases sitting between them. From germline, CDR1 is LNHDA and CDR2 SQIVND (reference sequence). DNA of the CDR3: TGTGCCAGCTGGGGGGGGGCCGCCGGCTATGGCTACACCTTC. It codes for CASWGGAAGYGYTF.

This clonotype showed up just a few times. The junction differs from germline at one of its ends, possibly a read error. This sequence joins TRBV12-3 or TRBV12-4 and TRBJ2-7; a weak D match, TRBD2 (6 bases). This CDR3 comprises 13 residues. This CDR3 reads CASSLGGASSQYF. The CDR3 nucleotides are TGTGCCAGCAGCTTAGGAGGGGCGTCGTCGCAGTACTTC.

This clonotype was observed a handful of times. This sequence joins TRBV7-9 and TRBJ2-7; D gene uncertain. The CDR3 covers 12 residues. The germline V gene has CDR1 SEHNR and CDR2 FQNEAQ (reference sequence). Trimming pared 5 bases from V and 7 bases from J, leaving 12 bases between. CDR3 protein: CASSREPGEQYF. The CDR3 region has the DNA TGTGCCAGCAGCCGCGAACCGGGTGAGCAGTACTTC.